This paragraph reports one T cell receptor beta chain. This clonotype has at least ten counts. The antigen this receptor binds is unknown. Base qualities are not at hand, and no much larger clone is one base apart. The data were obtained in a study of T cell repertoires in cytomegalovirus infection (dated by TCRdb to the late 2010s). Some background on the complete study: Because public TCR beta signatures pointed to carriage of CMV infection together with the matching HLA type, the HLA type of each donor mattered for the analysis.

The CDR3 contains 17 residues, cysteine and phenylalanine counted. Only the CDR3 DNA stays, 51 bases, in frame from base 1. From a lookup of the germline V gene, CDR1 and CDR2 are MNHEY and SVGEGT. Trimming costs V 5 bases and J 3 bases, and their ends lie 19 bases apart. Beyond this particular receptor, the publication reports: In the ex vivo response, HLA-C-restricted CMV-specific TCR beta clonotypes were dominant, and in two of eight donors the single most frequent clonotype came from this HLA-C-restricted group. In both this cohort and an independent cohort of under 450 donors, the cumulative frequency of public TCR beta family members distinguished carriers of CMV infection plus the relevant HLA type.

Sequenced on an Illumina HiSeq 1500. TCRdb passed the public sequencing reads through fastp at Q25 and MiXCR, retaining productive beta sequences. Every CDR3 protein is listed once, alongside the most common genes and DNA of its rows. This sample lists roughly 500,000 distinct CDR3 sequences; 15% to 20% were detected once. Clones ranked in the top ten supply roughly 25% of the sample. The sequenced sample consisted of CD8+ T cells from PBMCs. The clonotype originates from a human donor in good health (CMV status not recorded). Some clones in this sample may be carry-over from other donors' samples. In this chain, TRBV6-2 or TRBV6-3 is recombined with TRBJ2-2; TRBD1 is possibly the D segment (5 matching bases). CDR3 region: CASSHTTVDTYTGELFF. The DNA is as follows: TGTGCCAGCAGTCACACGACAGTCGACACTTACACCGGGGAGCTGTTTTTT.